A single sample is the source of the 3 T cell receptor beta chains below, sequenced in a study of blood T cell repertoires in COVID-19. Sequencing was performed with immunoSEQ multiplex PCR; in TCRdb, only in-frame clones are kept and a portion is missing. The table has 45,000 to 70,000 clones, 65% to 85% seen once; the top ten hold 5.5% to 7.5%. Sequencing was performed on peripheral blood. The receptors stem from a man aged 55 to 70 with acute or convalescent COVID-19.

The CDR3 is CASSQVPGDRGPQETQYF. CDR3 bases: TGCGCCAGCAGCCAAGTACCGGGGGACAGGGGGCCCCAAGAGACCCAGTACTTC. The J gene is TRBJ2-5, the V gene TRBV4-1; 12 bases align to TRBD1. The CDR3 length is 18 residues. Germline loops: CDR1 MGHRA, CDR2 YSYEKL. The V segment lost 1 base and the J segment 1 base; nucleotides outside the gene matches: 7.

There are a few counts of this clone. The rearrangement links TRBV5-1 to TRBJ2-5; D is perhaps TRBD2 (6 bases). V was pared by 4 bases and J by 4 bases, with 11 bases between. This CDR3 region has 13 residues. The V gene's germline CDR1 is SGHRS and CDR2 YFSETQ. CDR3 nucleotide sequence: TGCGCCAGCAGCGCCGGGACTGTAGAGACCCAGTACTTC. Translated: CASSAGTVETQYF.

V is TRBV27 and J is TRBJ2-5; TRBD1 matches 9 bases. The CDR3 loop spans 15 amino acids. Germline loops: CDR1 MNHEY, CDR2 SMNVEV (reference sequence). After removal of 9 bases from V and 5 bases from J, the junction contained 13 bases not matched to a gene. CDR3 sequence: CARPSDRGVGETQYF. CDR3 coding DNA: TGTGCCAGACCATCAGACAGGGGGGTTGGGGAGACCCAGTACTTC.